This entry concerns a single T cell receptor beta chain. Its antigen is unknown. Base qualities were left out, and no much larger clone turns up one base away. TCR CDR3 regions were amplified from genomic DNA by multiplex PCR using the deep immunoSEQ assay. For each cell subset, the extracted genomic DNA was distributed evenly across all wells of several immunoSEQ 96-well plates, and each plate served as one replicate. For sorted subsets, approximately 200 ng of genomic DNA, equivalent to roughly 33,000 T cell genomes, went into each replicate PCR. The purified libraries were quantified using a Qubit 3.0 fluorometer, sized with a Bioanalyzer 2100, and then quantified again using the KAPA Library Quantification kit. A separate single-read 150-cycle Illumina NextSeq 550 flow cell was used to sequence each immunoSEQ 96-well plate. The paper's processing steps were these. Because only junctional sequences without quality scores were contained in the immunoSEQ output, filtering matching that applied to full-length reads could not be performed. To assign V/J genes and CDR3, sequences were annotated using PyIR, a Python wrapper for IgBLAST v1.9, with IMGT germline references. Any read was removed if the V/J assignment was weak (E-value above 1e-6), the CDR3 was missing, or the read contained stop codons, out-of-frame junctions, or ambiguous translated residues. A V3J clonotype was defined by an identical inferred V gene, J gene, and CDR3 amino acid sequence. The percentage overlap between two repertoires was calculated by dividing the number of shared unique clonotypes by the size of the smaller repertoire. Repertoire richness was assessed with RTK rarefaction, the Chao1 estimator, and Recon v2.1 estimates of unobserved clonotypes. Generation probabilities were computed with OLGA for all TCRbeta clonotypes obtained by the gDNA method from several donors. TCRdb provides this immuneACCESS table in a form limited to in-frame rearrangements. Some clones are lacking; in checked studies, under half of them reflect an unresolved V gene, and why the rest are absent is not known. V and J calls and clone size are as listed in that table; D and trimming were resolved from the DNA. For this sample the table gives 2,500,000 or so clones, of which over 85% were detected only once. Approximately 0.36% of the sample lies in the top ten.

The CDR3 runs 14 amino acids, cysteine and phenylalanine included. Only the CDR3 part of the read is kept: 42 bases, read in frame from the first base. The germline V gene encodes CDR1 SGHTA and CDR2 FQGNSA. V sheds 4 bases and J sheds 1 base, leaving 10 bases between their ends. The data derive from a study of shared clonotypes between healthy human individuals (dated by TCRdb to the early 2020s). Regarding the study in general: Two women and a few men aged 18 to 49 years were included in the cohort. Per donor, three plates each were used for CD4 naive and CD4 memory, two for CD8 naive, and one for CD8 memory. To estimate repertoire size and how much clonotypes are shared between individuals, the study performed deep sequencing of blood TCR repertoires from a handful of healthy adults. Different laboratories and diverse techniques were used to prepare libraries and sequence TCR repertoires, to increase sequencing depth and limit assay-specific biases. Between about 0.85 and 8.9 billion PBMCs per donor were obtained by leukapheresis. Broad study findings and their caveats: Sampling was restricted to blood, and TCR repertoires in tissues likely differ from the TCR repertoires found in blood. Sharing across several donors was observed for around 4.8% of naive CD4, about 3.2% of naive CD8, roughly 2.3% of memory CD4, and around 0.4% of memory CD8 clonotypes. Pairwise subsampling indicated that sequencing depth was expected to affect the degree of clonotype sharing among donors. Compared with non-shared clonotypes, the clonotypes found in all four sorted-subset donors had higher generation probabilities. Rarefaction of sorted-subset datasets indicated incomplete sequencing despite the large sequencing depth. The small number of donors limited the genetic and exposure-history diversity represented. Estimated clonotype richness was generally larger for naive than for memory subsets.

Healthy HIV-negative adults with no recently reported acute infections or vaccinations were included as donors. Every donor was a Caucasian adult living in Nashville, Tennessee, USA. CD4+ T cells were enriched by magnetic negative selection; naive cells were then positively selected on CD45RA, and the negative fraction formed the memory subset. Blood was obtained by leukapheresis, after which PBMCs were separated by Ficoll-Histopaque density gradient centrifugation and cryopreserved in liquid nitrogen vapor phase. Purity and quantity of every magnetically sorted T cell population were checked by analytical flow cytometry. Genomic DNA was isolated from each sorted fraction and quantified by UV absorbance on a Nanodrop 2000c.

The receptor comes from a young man in good health. Some clones in this sample may be carry-over from other donors' samples. The sequenced material came from naive CD4+ T cells from PBMCs. Interpreted using the paper, the cell subset or site label stands for: CD45RA+ positively selected. The V and J segments used are TRBV7-2 and TRBJ1-2, with the D gene not clear enough to name. At the DNA level, the sequence is TGTGCCAGCAGCTCCCAAGGTGGTAACTATGGCTACACCTTC. Its product reads: CASSSQGGNYGYTF.